This TCR beta chain was retrieved from a study of T cell repertoires in cytomegalovirus infection. Background on the study: A matching HLA type, together with CMV infection, was signaled by public TCR beta signatures. Study-wide findings and caveats: Summed frequency of public TCR beta families distinguished CMV carriers with the relevant HLA. Clonotype analysis showed dominance of the ex vivo response by HLA-C-restricted CMV-specific TCR beta clonotypes.

This CDR3 spans 12 amino acids. CDR1 and CDR2 (germline): SEHNR, FQNEAQ (reference sequence). The V and J ends lost 5 bases and 7 bases respectively, with 9 bases between them. This clonotype was picked up many times. Antigen: not known. TCRdb reanalysed the reads using MiXCR and keeps one entry per CDR3 protein. The data show 310,000 or so distinct CDR3 sequences, about 9.2% seen once. The V gene is TRBV7-9, the J gene TRBJ2-1; no firm D call. This receptor was obtained from a human donor in good health (CMV status not recorded). Some clones in this sample may be carry-over from other donors' samples. The sample consisted of PBMCs. This CDR3 is CASSAPGNEQFF. In DNA, the CDR3 is TGTGCCAGCAGCGCCCCCGGGAATGAGCAGTTCTTC.